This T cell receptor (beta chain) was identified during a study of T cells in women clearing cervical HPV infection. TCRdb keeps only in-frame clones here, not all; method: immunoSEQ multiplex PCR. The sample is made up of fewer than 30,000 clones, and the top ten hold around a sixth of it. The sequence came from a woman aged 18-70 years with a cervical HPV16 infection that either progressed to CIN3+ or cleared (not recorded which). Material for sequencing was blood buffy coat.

CDR3 bases read: TGCAGTGCTAACCATCTTCCTCCGGGACAGGGGTTAGAAGAGGGTGAG. This encodes CSANHLPPGQGLEEGE. The entire CDR3 protein reads CSANHLPPGQGLEEGEQFF. The chain uses TRBV20-1 and TRBJ2-1, with 10 nucleotides matching TRBD1. From the germline J gene comes the end of the CDR3, since the read stops 3 residues before it. CDR1 DFQATT and CDR2 SNEGSKA come from the germline V gene (reference sequence). Trimming removed 4 bases from V and 9 bases from J; junction bases left unmatched: 24. The CDR3 is 19 residues long.